This passage covers 17 T cell receptor beta chains from one sample sequenced in a study of blood T cell repertoires in COVID-19. The table came from immunoSEQ multiplex PCR; TCRdb's copy has only in-frame clones and leaves some out. The repertoire holds around 150,000 clones, with 80% to 90% as singletons. The sequencing input was peripheral blood. The receptors here all came from a man aged 60-69 years with acute or convalescent COVID-19.

This rearrangement joins TRBV30 to TRBJ1-5, with D possibly matching TRBD1 (5 bases). The CDR3 spans 15 residues. The V end was cut by 1 base, the J end by 4 bases, with 14 bases between. The germline CDR1 and CDR2 sequences are GTSNPN and SVGIG (reference sequence). The CDR3 region has the DNA TGTGCCTGGAGTGGGGCGGGACGTCAGAATCAGCCCCAGCATTTT. Protein product: CAWSGAGRQNQPQHF. The full variable domain, completed using reference TRBV30 and TRBJ1-5, is SQTIHQWPATLVQPVGSPLSLECTVEGTSNPNLYWYRQAAGRGLQLLFYSVGIGQISSEVPQNLSASRPQDRQFILSSKKLLLSDSGFYLCAWSGAGRQNQPQHFGDGTRLSIL.

This clone has only one observation. The CDR3 region has the DNA TGTGCCAGCAGTCCGACCTCCGGGGGGCTTTCACCCCTCCACTTT. Encoded protein: CASSPTSGGLSPLHF. The rearrangement joins TRBV28 to TRBJ1-6; a weak D match, TRBD1 (6 bases). V was shortened by 5 bases and J by 9 bases, with 17 bases between the two germline ends. This CDR3 has 15 residues. The germline V gene has CDR1 MDHEN and CDR2 SYDVKM.

This chain connects TRBV19 to TRBJ1-5; no firm D call. The CDR3 has 14 residues. Germline values: CDR1 LNHDA, CDR2 SQIVND (reference sequence). The ends were cut back, 7 bases at V and 5 bases at J, with 15 bases in the middle. The CDR3: CASNDEAAHQPQHF. In DNA form, the CDR3 reads TGTGCCAGTAACGATGAGGCAGCTCATCAGCCCCAGCATTTT.

The chain uses TRBV6-5 and TRBJ2-7; D is possibly TRBD2 (5 bases). Germline CDR1 is MNHEY and CDR2 is SVGAGI. The CDR3 extends over 14 amino acids. V dropped 0 bases and J dropped 2 bases, with 8 bases sitting between them. The CDR3 DNA follows: TGTGCCAGCAGTTACTCGGAGCGGCCCTACGAGCAGTACTTC. Translated: CASSYSERPYEQYF.

This sequence joins TRBV18 and TRBJ2-1, with TRBD1 identical over 11 bases. This CDR3 is built from 15 residues. CDR1 is KGHSH and CDR2 is LQKENI in the germline V gene. J lost 7 bases, V lost 5 bases, and 7 bases had no gene match. The CDR3 protein is CASSSLGTGGNEQFF. As DNA, the CDR3 is TGTGCCAGCTCATCCTTAGGGACAGGGGGAAATGAGCAGTTCTTC.

V and J are TRBV28 and TRBJ2-7, with D hard to call. The germline V gene has CDR1 MDHEN and CDR2 SYDVKM. This CDR3 region has 14 residues. V was clipped by 5 bases and J by 2 bases, with 13 bases between them. The DNA for the CDR3 is TGTGCCAGCAGTCTTTACTATTACCCCTACGAGCAGTACTTC. Residues: CASSLYYYPYEQYF.

The CDR3 spells CASSTSRDRVPYF. DNA for the CDR3: TGTGCCAGCAGTACGTCCCGGGACAGGGTTCCGTACTTC. The genes are TRBV27 and TRBJ2-7, with 9 bases identical to TRBD1. V lost 5 bases, J lost 12 bases, and 11 bases stayed unmatched. Germline assignment: CDR1 MNHEY and CDR2 SMNVEV (reference sequence). The CDR3 contains 13 residues.

The chain has TRBV3-1 (or the pseudogene TRBV3-2) and TRBJ1-1, with D possibly being TRBD1 (6 bases). This CDR3 is 15 amino acids long. Germline V gives CDR1 LGHDT, CDR2 YNNKEL (reference sequence). V lost 4 bases and J lost 6, with 18 bases in between. The CDR3 DNA reads as TGTGCCAGCAGCCCAAAACTAACAGGGTACCCTGAAGCTTTCTTT. Translation: CASSPKLTGYPEAFF.

This clone was picked up one time. V and J are TRBV30 and TRBJ1-1, with no clear D. CDR3 length equals 13 residues. V was trimmed by 1 base and J by 6 bases, leaving 12 bases between them. Germline loops: CDR1 GTSNPN, CDR2 SVGIG (reference sequence). Here the CDR3 reads CAWSDGVGAEAFF. The DNA of the CDR3 is TGTGCCTGGAGTGACGGCGTGGGCGCTGAAGCTTTCTTT.

The gene calls are TRBV27 and TRBJ2-7; 9 nucleotides match TRBD1. CDR1 MNHEY and CDR2 SMNVEV come from the germline V gene (reference sequence). Trimming took 3 bases from V and 4 from J; bases not matched to a gene: 4. This CDR3 spans 14 amino acids. The CDR3 loop is CASSFGTGLYEQYF. As DNA, the CDR3 is TGTGCCAGCAGTTTTGGGACAGGGCTTTACGAGCAGTACTTC.

The genes are TRBV6-5 and TRBJ1-1, with D unresolved. The CDR3 is 13 amino acids. Germline CDR1 MNHEY, CDR2 SVGAGI. V was shortened by 2 bases and J by 3 bases, with 7 bases between the two germline ends. The CDR3 reads CASSYMADTEAFF. The CDR3 nucleotides read TGTGCCAGCAGTTACATGGCAGACACTGAAGCTTTCTTT.

This clone showed up just a few times. The chain has TRBV5-1 and TRBJ2-1; possibly TRBD2 for D (7 bases). V was cut by 5 bases and J by 3 bases, with 18 bases left in between. The CDR3 sequence is 16 residues long. Germline loops: CDR1 SGHRS, CDR2 YFSETQ. The CDR3 sequence is CASRGGETISYNEQFF. CDR3 in DNA: TGCGCCAGCAGAGGGGGGGAGACTATCAGCTACAATGAGCAGTTCTTC.

The V and J genes are TRBV19 and TRBJ2-7; 8 bases fit TRBD2. V lost 5 bases, J lost 0 bases, and 9 bases stayed unmatched. The germline V gene encodes CDR1 LNHDA and CDR2 SQIVND (reference sequence). The CDR3 is 16 amino acids. The CDR3 DNA follows: TGTGCCAGTAGTTTTACCGGGGGGGGAGTCTCCTACGAGCAGTACTTC. Translation: CASSFTGGGVSYEQYF.

This chain uses TRBV6-6 with TRBJ2-7; tentative D call: TRBD1 (6 bases). Trimming cost V 3 bases and J 6 bases, with 12 bases left between them. The CDR3 totals 13 residues. Germline V gives CDR1 MNHNY, CDR2 SVGAGI (reference sequence). The CDR3, as DNA: TGTGCCAGCAGTTATTTGGACAGAGGCGAGCAGTACTTC. Its translation: CASSYLDRGEQYF.

The chain recombines TRBV7-8 with TRBJ1-6; D perhaps matches TRBD1 (5 bases). CDR3 length equals 17 residues. V was shortened by 0 bases and J by 1 base, with 10 bases between the two germline ends. The germline CDR1 and CDR2 sequences are SGHVS and FQNEAQ. The chain's CDR3 is CASSLAGGGSYNSPLHF. The DNA for the CDR3 is TGTGCCAGCAGCTTAGCGGGGGGAGGTTCCTATAATTCACCCCTCCACTTT.

The V gene is TRBV10-2, the J gene TRBJ1-2; 9 positions match TRBD1. The J segment lost 2 bases and the V segment lost 0 bases, leaving 7 bases of the junction unmatched. Germline CDR1 is WSHSY and CDR2 is SAAADI. This CDR3 is built from 17 residues. The CDR3, as DNA: TGCGCCAGCAGTGAGTCCCTGGACAGGGGACCCAACTATGGCTACACCTTC. Translating gives CASSESLDRGPNYGYTF.

This chain connects TRBV3-1 (or the pseudogene TRBV3-2) to TRBJ2-7; no clear D gene. V was trimmed by 8 bases and J by 6 bases, leaving 11 bases between them. The CDR3 runs to 11 residues. CDR1 is LGHDT and CDR2 is YNNKEL in the germline V gene (reference sequence). This CDR3 reads CASQHSGEQYF. The DNA of the CDR3 is TGTGCCAGCCAACACTCGGGCGAGCAGTACTTC.